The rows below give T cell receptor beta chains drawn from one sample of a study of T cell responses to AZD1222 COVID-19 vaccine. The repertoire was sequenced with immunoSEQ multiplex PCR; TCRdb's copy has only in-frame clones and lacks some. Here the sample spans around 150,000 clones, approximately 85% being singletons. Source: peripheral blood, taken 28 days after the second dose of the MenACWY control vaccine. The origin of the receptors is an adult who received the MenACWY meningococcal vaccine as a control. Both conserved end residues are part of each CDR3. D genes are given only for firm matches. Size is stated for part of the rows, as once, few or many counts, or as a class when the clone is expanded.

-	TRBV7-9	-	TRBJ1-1	CASSPKSLMNTEAFF	TGTGCCAGCAGCCCTAAATCATTAATGAACACTGAAGCTTTCTTT
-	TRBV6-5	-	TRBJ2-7	CASTGGGHEQYF	TGTGCCAGCACTGGGGGGGGCCACGAGCAGTACTTC
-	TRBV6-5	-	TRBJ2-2	CASSPSFPPGELFF	TGTGCCAGCAGTCCCTCCTTTCCGCCCGGGGAGCTGTTTTTT
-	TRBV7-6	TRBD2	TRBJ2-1	CASSLTMTSGGYNEQFF	TGTGCCAGCAGCTTAACTATGACTAGCGGAGGTTACAATGAGCAGTTCTTC
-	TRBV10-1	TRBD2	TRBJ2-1	CASSESFASGGNEQFF	TGCGCCAGCAGTGAGTCGTTCGCTAGCGGGGGGAATGAGCAGTTCTTC
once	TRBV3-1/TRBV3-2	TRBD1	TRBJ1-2	CASSQRTGNYGYTF	TGTGCCAGCAGCCAGCGGACAGGAAACTATGGCTACACCTTC
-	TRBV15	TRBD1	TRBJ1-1	CATSRDRGLAEAFF	TGTGCCACCAGCAGGGACAGGGGCCTTGCTGAAGCTTTCTTT
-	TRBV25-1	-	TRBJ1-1	CASSEGIGGGFF	TGTGCCAGCAGTGAAGGAATAGGGGGTGGTTTCTTT
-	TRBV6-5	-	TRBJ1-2	CASSNLLHTNYGYTF	TGTGCCAGCAGCAACCTATTACATACGAACTATGGCTACACCTTC
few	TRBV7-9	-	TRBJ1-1	CASSLRDRSGAEAFF	TGTGCCAGCAGCTTAAGGGATAGGTCGGGAGCTGAAGCTTTCTTT
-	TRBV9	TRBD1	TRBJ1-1	CASSSSRPGQGASNTEAFF	TGTGCCAGCAGCTCTAGCCGCCCGGGACAGGGGGCGTCGAACACTGAAGCTTTCTTT
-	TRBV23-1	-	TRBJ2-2	CASSQMLRDHHIYTGELFF	TGCGCCAGCAGTCAAATGTTGAGGGATCACCATATCTACACCGGGGAGCTGTTTTTT
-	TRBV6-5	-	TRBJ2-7	CASSYSTGYEQYF	TGTGCCAGCAGTTATTCGACGGGCTACGAGCAGTACTTC
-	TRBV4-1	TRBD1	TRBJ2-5	CASSQDQGAIGTQYF	TGCGCCAGCAGCCAAGATCAGGGGGCGATAGGGACCCAGTACTTC
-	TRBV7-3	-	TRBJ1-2	CASSLSPTGNYGYTF	TGTGCCAGCAGCTTAAGCCCGACAGGCAACTATGGCTACACCTTC
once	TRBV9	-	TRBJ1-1	CASSVAGAGDRSEAFF	TGTGCCAGCAGCGTAGCTGGGGCAGGGGATAGGTCTGAAGCTTTCTTT
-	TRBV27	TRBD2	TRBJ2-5	CASSLVAGGRETQYF	TGTGCCAGCAGCTTGGTAGCGGGGGGGCGGGAGACCCAGTACTTC
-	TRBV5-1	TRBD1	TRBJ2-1	CASSSPTGGGLSYNEQFF	TGCGCCAGCAGCTCACCTACAGGGGGCGGACTTTCCTACAATGAGCAGTTCTTC
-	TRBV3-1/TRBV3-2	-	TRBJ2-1	CASSQGYGLDEQFF	TGTGCCAGCAGCCAAGGGTACGGATTAGATGAGCAGTTCTTC
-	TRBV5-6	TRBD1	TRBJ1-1	CASSSTFKGALNTEAFF	TGTGCCAGCAGCTCCACTTTTAAGGGGGCCCTGAACACTGAAGCTTTCTTT
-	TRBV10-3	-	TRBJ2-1	CAISESDPSYNEQFF	TGTGCCATCAGTGAGTCTGACCCCTCCTACAATGAGCAGTTCTTC
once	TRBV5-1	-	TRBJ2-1	CASSLARSPYNEQFF	TGCGCCAGCAGCTTGGCGCGTTCCCCCTACAATGAGCAGTTCTTC
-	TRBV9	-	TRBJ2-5	CASSVGPGTVETQYF	TGTGCCAGCAGCGTGGGGCCGGGGACGGTAGAGACCCAGTACTTC
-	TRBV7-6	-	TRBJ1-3	CASSLSIDTIYF	TGTGCCAGCAGCTTAAGCATAGACACCATATATTTT
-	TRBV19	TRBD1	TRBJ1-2	CASNDQGESGYTF	TGTGCCAGTAATGATCAGGGGGAAAGTGGCTACACCTTC
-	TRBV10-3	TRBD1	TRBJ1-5	CASAAQPTGTGTQPQHF	TGTGCCAGCGCCGCCCAACCTACCGGGACAGGGACTCAGCCCCAGCATTTT
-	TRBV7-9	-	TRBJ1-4	CASSPGLTNEKLFF	TGTGCCAGCAGCCCAGGGTTAACTAATGAAAAACTGTTTTTT
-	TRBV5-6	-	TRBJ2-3	CASSLEVGSQYF	TGTGCCAGCAGCTTGGAGGTGGGGTCGCAGTATTTT
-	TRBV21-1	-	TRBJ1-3	CASSKVRAPRATSGNTIYF	TGTGCCAGCAGCAAAGTTAGGGCCCCGAGGGCTACCTCTGGAAACACCATATATTTT
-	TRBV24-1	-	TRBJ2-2	CATSDSGRWNTGELFF	TGTGCCACCAGTGATTCGGGCAGGTGGAACACCGGGGAGCTGTTTTTT
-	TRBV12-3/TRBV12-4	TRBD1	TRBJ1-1	CASTRGGSTEAFF	TGTGCCAGCACCAGGGGGGGGTCCACTGAAGCTTTCTTT
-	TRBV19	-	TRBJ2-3	CASTPGGVQDTQYF	TGTGCCAGTACCCCGGGCGGGGTGCAGGATACGCAGTATTTT
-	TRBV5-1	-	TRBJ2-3	CAISLNTDTQYF	TGCGCCATCAGCTTAAACACAGATACGCAGTATTTT
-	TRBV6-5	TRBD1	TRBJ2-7	CASREGQSHSYEQYF	TGTGCCAGCAGAGAGGGACAGTCCCACTCCTACGAGCAGTACTTC
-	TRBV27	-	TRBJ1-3	CASSQNIRSGNTIYF	TGTGCCAGCAGTCAGAACATACGCTCTGGAAACACCATATATTTT
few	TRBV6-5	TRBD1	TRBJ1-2	CASSSQGAYGYTF	TGTGCCAGCAGTTCACAGGGGGCATATGGCTACACCTTC
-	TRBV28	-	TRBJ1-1	CASRWNPFSEAFF	TGTGCCAGCAGGTGGAACCCTTTTTCTGAAGCTTTCTTT
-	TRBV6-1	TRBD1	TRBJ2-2	CASSDKRGRNGELFF	TGTGCCAGCAGTGATAAGAGGGGGCGAAACGGGGAGCTGTTTTTT
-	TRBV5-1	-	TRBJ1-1	CASSLVGEGTEAFF	TGCGCCAGCAGCTTGGTGGGGGAGGGGACTGAAGCTTTCTTT
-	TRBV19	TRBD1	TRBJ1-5	CASSTRDSSNQPQHF	TGTGCCAGTAGTACTAGGGACAGCAGCAATCAGCCCCAGCATTTT
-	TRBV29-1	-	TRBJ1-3	CSVSLDGNTIYF	TGCAGCGTTTCCCTGGACGGAAACACCATATATTTT
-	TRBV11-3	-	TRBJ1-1	CASSPGRSEAFF	TGTGCCAGCAGCCCGGGACGGAGTGAAGCTTTCTTT